The 9 T cell receptor beta chains below were found in one sample sequenced in a study of shared T cell receptors in the human thymus. Libraries were prepared by immunoSEQ multiplex PCR; TCRdb keeps only in-frame clonotypes and omits some of them. Found here are about 500,000 clones, approximately 80% of them singletons; the top ten hold about 0.013%. The sample also formed part of further work on human thymus T cells.

Material: thymocytes. These receptors were collected from a boy under two years old with a congenital heart defect.

The rearrangement uses TRBV18 and TRBJ2-3, with 9 bases fitting TRBD2. The CDR3 spans 15 residues. Germline trimming cut 1 base from V and 4 bases from J; bases unmatched to any gene: 3. Per germline, CDR1 KGHSH and CDR2 LQKENI. This CDR3 reads CASSPRGRGSDTQYF. The DNA for the CDR3 is TGTGCCAGCTCACCACGCGGGAGGGGCTCAGATACGCAGTATTTT.

The rearrangement joins TRBV10-1 to TRBJ2-2; 8 bases are a match to TRBD2. CDR3 length: 14 amino acids. CDR1 and CDR2 from the germline V gene are WNHNN and SYGVQD (reference sequence). Trimming removed 7 bases from V and 6 bases from J; junction bases left unmatched: 7. CDR3 nucleotide sequence: TGCGCCAGCAAGCGGGAGAAAGGTCCCGGGGAGCTGTTTTTT. It is translated as CASKREKGPGELFF.

This clone appeared a single time. The chain uses TRBV19 and TRBJ1-1; 7 positions agree with TRBD1. This CDR3 comprises 14 residues. The germline CDR1 and CDR2 sequences are LNHDA and SQIVND (reference sequence). The V and J ends lost 6 bases and 0 bases, in that order; junction bases with no gene match: 4. CDR3 protein: CASSKGAVNTEAFF. The CDR3 nucleotides read TGTGCCAGTAGCAAGGGGGCAGTGAACACTGAAGCTTTCTTT. The full variable domain, its missing parts supplied by reference TRBV19 and TRBJ1-1, is DGGITQSPKYLFRKEGQNVTLSCEQNLNHDAMYWYRQDPGQGLRLIYYSQIVNDFQKGDIAEGYSVSREKKESFPLTVTSAQKNPTAFYLCASSKGAVNTEAFFGQGTRLTVV.

The V call is TRBV5-1, the J call TRBJ2-3; tentative D call: TRBD1 (6 bases). The CDR3 contains 14 residues. Germline CDR1 SGHRS, CDR2 YFSETQ. The germline V and J ends were trimmed by 4 bases and 3 bases, with 12 bases remaining between them. The CDR3: CASSTRTVTDTQYF. The DNA for the CDR3 is TGCGCCAGCAGCACCCGGACAGTTACAGATACGCAGTATTTT.

CDR3 nucleotides: TGCGCCAGCAGTCTGGCGGGACAGGCCTACAATGAGCAGTTCTTC. Protein: CASSLAGQAYNEQFF. V is TRBV10-1 and J is TRBJ2-1; 8 nucleotides match TRBD1. Germline CDR1 is WNHNN and CDR2 is SYGVQD (reference sequence). The CDR3 spans 15 residues. J was trimmed by 2 bases and V by 5 bases; bases with no gene match: 5.

The V and J genes are TRBV6-5 and TRBJ2-7; TRBD2 matches 11 bases. The V gene's germline CDR1 is MNHEY and CDR2 SVGAGI. J gave up 5 bases and V 3 bases, and 6 bases lay outside the gene matches. The CDR3 has 15 amino acids. CDR3 coding DNA: TGTGCCAGCAGTTATAGCGGGAGGGTTGCGGACGAGCAGTACTTC. This translates into CASSYSGRVADEQYF.

The rearrangement uses TRBV6-5 and TRBJ2-1; 7 positions match TRBD2. J gave up 3 bases and V 8 bases, and 10 bases lay outside the gene matches. The CDR3 is 15 amino acids. Per the germline V gene, CDR1 is MNHEY and CDR2 is SVGAGI. The CDR3 sequence is CASGYVGTIYNEQFF. As DNA, the CDR3 is TGTGCCAGCGGCTACGTCGGGACTATCTACAATGAGCAGTTCTTC.

This clone was seen only once. The chain has TRBV2 and TRBJ2-7; perhaps TRBD2 as D (5 bases). V was pared by 5 bases and J by 3 bases, with 35 bases between. Germline V CDR1 and CDR2: SNHLY, FYNNEI. The CDR3 is 21 amino acids. CDR3 coding DNA: TGTGCCAGCAGTTTCCTTAGTTCGGCCGTACAAGGACTCGGGCGGGTCTACGAGCAGTACTTC. It specifies CASSFLSSAVQGLGRVYEQYF. Using reference TRBV2 and TRBJ2-7 for the parts outside the CDR3, the full variable domain is EPEVTQTPSHQVTQMGQEVILRCVPISNHLYFYWYRQILGQKVEFLVSFYNNEISEKSEIFDDQFSVERPDGSNFTLKIRSTKLEDSAMYFCASSFLSSAVQGLGRVYEQYFGPGTRLTVT.

The chain carries TRBV12-5 and TRBJ2-2; a possible D gene is TRBD2 (5 bases). Deletions cut 7 bases from V and 0 bases from J, with 15 bases between. Germline V CDR1 and CDR2: LGHNT, FRNRAP. The CDR3 length is 16 residues. The CDR3 sequence is CASATRDPTNTGELFF. CDR3 DNA sequence: TGTGCTAGTGCCACGAGGGATCCCACGAACACCGGGGAGCTGTTTTTT.